This paragraph reports one TCR beta chain. The antigen is undetermined. Treatment meaning: around 19 received Ad26.COV2.S at low or high dose, single or two shots; five or six received placebo; per-sample allocation not given. The samples date from day 63 after the first vaccine or placebo injection. V dropped 7 bases and J dropped 4 bases, with 11 bases sitting between them. The CDR3 sequence is 13 residues long. CDR1 and CDR2 (germline): SNHLY, FYNNEI. The repertoire was sequenced with immunoSEQ multiplex PCR; TCRdb's copy has only in-frame clones and lacks some. The sample gives around 320,000 clones, around 84% of which show up once; around 2% is in the top ten. This sample stems from a study of Ad26.COV2.S vaccination and SARS-CoV-2 variants. Study-level results: There was reportedly substantial breadth in spike-specific CD8+ and CD4+ T cell responses after vaccination.

The chain links TRBV2 to TRBJ1-5, with D tentatively TRBD1 (6 bases). This TCR came from a person between 18 and 65 years old who received the Ad26.COV2.S COVID-19 vaccine or a placebo. The source material was peripheral blood, sampled in a trial of Ad26.COV2.S vaccine versus placebo. CDR3 DNA sequence: TGTGCCAGCACTCAGGGGCTTAATCAGCCCCAGCATTTT. Its translation: CASTQGLNQPQHF.